These 14 T cell receptor beta chains came from one sample sequenced in a study of T cells in localized non-small cell lung cancer. Data came from immunoSEQ multiplex PCR; TCRdb stores just in-frame clones and leaves some out. The table has about 1,700 clones, around a quarter seen once. Sequenced material: normal lung tissue next to the tumor, taken before any cancer treatment. The receptors derive from a female donor over 55 with stage II squamous cell lung carcinoma.

Within the sample, this clone is medium-sized. The V gene is TRBV6-8, the J gene TRBJ2-1; D call uncertain. The CDR3 totals 14 residues. The V end was cut by 1 base, the J end by 10 bases, with 14 bases between. Per the germline V gene, CDR1 is MNHGY and CDR2 is SAAAGT. CDR3 in DNA: TGTGCCAGCAGTTACTTACTAAGCGTAGGCGAGCAGTTCTTC. The encoded protein is CASSYLLSVGEQFF.

Only a few counts were recorded for this clone. V usage is TRBV18 and J usage is TRBJ2-5; 12 positions agree with TRBD2. V gave up 6 bases and J gave up 5 bases; unmatched junction bases: 7. The CDR3 runs 15 residues. Germline CDR1 reads KGHSH; CDR2 reads LQKENI. This CDR3 is CASSPGLAGFETQYF. The CDR3 DNA reads as TGTGCCAGCTCCCCCGGACTAGCGGGATTTGAGACCCAGTACTTC.

This clone is labeled as medium-sized. J is TRBJ2-5 and V is TRBV9; TRBD2 agrees at 9 bases. V was pared by 0 bases and J by 4 bases, with 4 bases of the junction left unmatched. The CDR3 is 15 residues long. Germline CDR1 is SGDLS and CDR2 is YYNGEE. The CDR3 spells CASSVDSGRGETQYF. The CDR3 bases are TGTGCCAGCAGCGTAGATAGCGGGAGRGGAGAGACCCAGTACTTC.

This rearrangement joins TRBV6-8 to TRBJ1-5; no clear D gene. Germline V gene sequence: CDR1 MNHGY, CDR2 SAAAGT. CDR3 length: 15 amino acids. The ends were cut back, 8 bases at V and 0 bases at J, with 14 bases in the middle. The CDR3 nucleotides read TGTGCCAGCCGTTCCTCGGGAGGTAGCAATCAGCCCCAGCATTTT. As protein: CASRSSGGSNQPQHF.

V is TRBV9 and J is TRBJ2-5; TRBD1 agrees at 8 bases. The V and J ends lost 5 bases and 5 bases, in that order; junction bases with no gene match: 11. This CDR3 is built from 15 residues. Germline CDR1 reads SGDLS; CDR2 reads YYNGEE. Here the CDR3 reads CASSEDRALRETQYF. The CDR3 bases are TGTGCCAGCAGTGAGGACAGGGCTCTCCGGGAGACCCAGTACTTC. The entire variable domain, with the rest obtained from reference TRBV9 and TRBJ2-5, is as follows: DSGVTQTPKHLITATGQRVTLRCSPRSGDLSVYWYQQSLDQGLQFLIQYYNGEERAKGNILERFSAQQFPDLHSELNLSSLELGDSALYFCASSEDRALRETQYFGPGTRLLVL.

This rearrangement joins TRBV9 to TRBJ1-3; D is unresolved. Per the germline V gene, CDR1 is SGDLS and CDR2 is YYNGEE. The CDR3 is made up of 14 amino acids. The V gene lost 4 bases and the J gene lost 1 base, with 9 bases spanning the gap. CDR3 in amino acids: CASSSPASGNTIYF. CDR3 coding DNA: TGTGCCAGCAGCTCCCCCGCGTCTGGAAACACCATATATTTT.

This clone was found a few times. V is TRBV28 and J is TRBJ2-4; possibly TRBD2 for D (6 bases). Germline CDR1 is MDHEN and CDR2 is SYDVKM. The CDR3 length is 14 residues. The ends were cut back, 5 bases at V and 14 bases at J, with 22 bases in the middle. The CDR3 DNA follows: TGTGCCAGCAGTCAACCCCTGGGGGGACCCACGAAGTACTTC. Translating gives CASSQPLGGPTKYF.

The chain joins TRBV12-5 to TRBJ1-1, with a tentative D call TRBD1 (5 bases). This CDR3 has 14 amino acids. CDR1 is LGHNT, CDR2 FRNRAP, per germline. V was trimmed by 3 bases and J by 4 bases, leaving 12 bases between them. CDR3 in amino acids: CASGFGGGATEAFF. The CDR3 DNA reads TGTGCTAGTGGTTTTGGGGGGGGTGCCACTGAAGCTTTCTTT.

This clone showed up just a few times. The V and J genes are TRBV12-5 and TRBJ2-1; 15 nucleotides agree with TRBD2. The length of the CDR3 is 15 residues. The germline CDR1 and CDR2 sequences are LGHNT and FRNRAP. CDR3 sequence: CASEWTSGRGNEQFF. The CDR3 DNA reads as TGTGCCAGCGAGTGGACTAGCGGGAGGGGGAATGAGCAGTTCTTC. The full variable domain, in which reference TRBV12-5 and TRBJ2-1 provide the parts outside the CDR3, is DARVTQTPRHKVTEMGQEVTMRCQPILGHNTVFWYRQTMMQGLELLAYFRNRAPLDDSGMPKDRFSAEMPDATLATLKIQPSEPRDSAVYFCASEWTSGRGNEQFFGPGTRLTVL.

This rearrangement joins TRBV9 to TRBJ1-1, with 10 bases identical to TRBD1. Germline V gene data show CDR1 as SGDLS and CDR2 as YYNGEE. The CDR3 is made up of 13 amino acids. The CDR3 sequence is CADERDRGTEAFF. The CDR3 DNA sequence: TGTGCAGATGAACGGGACAGGGGAACTGAAGCTTTCTTT.

This clone is labeled medium-sized (0.01 to 0.1%). V gene TRBV4-1 combines with J gene TRBJ1-1; the D gene is possibly TRBD1 (5 bases). V was cut by 0 bases and J by 1 base, with 9 bases left in between. This CDR3 has 15 amino acids. Germline CDR1 is MGHRA and CDR2 is YSYEKL. The CDR3 DNA reads TGCGCCAGCAGCCAAGATGGGGCAGCGAACACTGAAGCTTTCTTT. Protein: CASSQDGAANTEAFF.

In nucleotides, the CDR3 is TGCGCCAGCAGCTCTAACTGGGACGCCCTCGATGGCTACACCTTC. This codes for CASSSNWDALDGYTF. The chain couples TRBV5-1 to TRBJ1-2, with TRBD1 as a possible D gene (5 bases). This CDR3 contains 15 residues. The V end was cut by 3 bases, the J end by 6 bases, with 18 bases between. Per germline, CDR1 SGHRS and CDR2 YFSETQ.

This chain uses TRBV28 with TRBJ1-6; weak D call: TRBD1 (5 bases). The CDR3 length is 14 residues. Trimming took 6 bases from V and 8 from J, leaving 14 bases between them. Germline values: CDR1 MDHEN, CDR2 SYDVKM. CDR3 residues: CASSPGTEYSPLHF. Here the CDR3 DNA reads TGTGCCAGCAGCCCCGGGACCGAATATTCACCCCTCCACTTT. The full variable domain, its missing parts supplied by reference TRBV28 and TRBJ1-6, is DVKVTQSSRYLVKRTGEKVFLECVQDMDHENMFWYRQDPGLGLRLIYFSYDVKMKEKGDIPEGYSVSREKKERFSLILESASTNQTSMYLCASSPGTEYSPLHFGNGTRLTVT.

This clone is medium-sized. V gene TRBV11-3 combines with J gene TRBJ2-1, with TRBD2 identical over 7 bases. This CDR3 has 15 amino acids. Germline CDR1 SGHNT, CDR2 YENEEA. The V and J ends lost 5 bases and 4 bases, in that order; junction bases with no gene match: 8. This CDR3 reads CASSLSGTIYNEQFF. Here the CDR3 DNA reads TGTGCCAGCAGCCTGAGCGGGACGATTTACAATGAGCAGTTCTTC.